This T cell receptor (beta chain) was identified in a study of blood T cell repertoires in COVID-19. The method was immunoSEQ multiplex PCR; TCRdb's version includes in-frame clones alone and lacks a portion of them. The repertoire consists of approximately 210,000 clones, with around 82% occurring once and the leading ten covering 3.5% to 5.5%. CDR3 length equals 15 residues. The germline CDR1 and CDR2 sequences are SSHAT and FNYEAQ (reference sequence). V shed 0 bases and J shed 0 bases, with 9 bases lying between them. Material: PBMCs or T cells enriched from blood (not recorded which). The V call is TRBV7-7, the J call TRBJ2-7; tentative D call: TRBD1 (6 bases). The receptor was isolated from a man aged 30 to 45 with acute COVID-19. The CDR3, as DNA: TGTGCCAGCAGCTTAGCGGCAGGGGTCTCCTACGAGCAGTACTTC. Translated: CASSLAAGVSYEQYF.